This T cell receptor (beta chain) was documented in a study of CD8+ T cells in alopecia areata. The authors extracted RNA and reverse transcribed it into cDNA as the sequencing template. The data were produced by immunoSEQ multiplex PCR, yet TCRdb's version contains in-frame clones alone and is incomplete. The sample lists 50,000 to 70,000 clones, roughly two fifths occurring once. This CDR3 is built from 13 residues. Germline V gene lookup returns CDR1 MNHEY and CDR2 SVGAGI. V shed 5 bases and J shed 2 bases, with 8 bases lying between them. Those with alopecia areata gave lesional scalp punch biopsies and peripheral blood. Sorting of PBMCs yielded the CD4+ and CD8+ T cells. This clone has a single count.

Material: NKG2D-low CD8+ T cells sorted from blood. The gene calls are TRBV6-5 and TRBJ2-3, with D unclear. The sequence was collected from a human donor with alopecia areata. CDR3 protein: CASSLKNTDTQYF. The DNA for the CDR3 is TGTGCCAGCAGTCTCAAAAACACAGATACGCAGTATTTT.